The 27 T cell receptor beta chains below come from one sample, sequenced in a study of cytomegalovirus exposure and HLA in healthy donors. The PCR used 60 Vbeta and 13 Jbeta primers. The data were produced by immunoSEQ multiplex PCR, yet TCRdb's version contains in-frame clones alone and is incomplete. Of about 110,000 clones in the sample, over 70% were seen once. Sequencing used PBMCs. The receptors derive from a man aged 25 to 40 in good health and CMV-seronegative.

The chain carries TRBV28 and TRBJ1-1; TRBD1 agrees at 7 bases. V lost 4 bases to trimming and J lost 2 bases; unmatched junction nucleotides: 4. In germline, CDR1 is MDHEN, CDR2 SYDVKM. This CDR3 region has 14 residues. In DNA, the CDR3 is TGTGCCAGCAGTTCGACAGGGAAAAACACTGAAGCTTTCTTT. It codes for CASSSTGKNTEAFF.

The chain carries TRBV2 and TRBJ2-6, with 7 bases that match TRBD1. After removal of 9 bases from V and 2 bases from J, the junction contained 4 bases not matched to a gene. Germline-derived CDR1 and CDR2 are SNHLY and FYNNEI. There are 14 residues in the CDR3. The CDR3 coding sequence is TGTGCCAGACACAGGGGAGCTGGGGCCAACGTCCTGACTTTC. Its protein product is CARHRGAGANVLTF.

The chain links TRBV27 to TRBJ2-7, with D maybe TRBD1 (5 bases). Germline CDR1 is MNHEY and CDR2 is SMNVEV (reference sequence). The V end was cut by 3 bases, the J end by 3 bases, with 9 bases between. The CDR3 is made up of 13 amino acids. The CDR3 reads CASSLSQVYEQYF. The CDR3, as DNA: TGTGCCAGCAGTTTGTCACAGGTCTACGAGCAGTACTTC.

The J gene is TRBJ2-1, the V gene TRBV6-6, with 14 bases matching TRBD2. Germline V gene sequence: CDR1 MNHNY, CDR2 SVGAGI (reference sequence). CDR3 length: 15 amino acids. The V segment lost 0 bases and the J segment 15 bases; nucleotides outside the gene matches: 7. The CDR3 DNA sequence: TGTGCCAGCAGTTACTCTATGACTAGCGGGAGGGATCGGTTCTTC. Translated: CASSYSMTSGRDRFF.

The chain recombines TRBV14 with TRBJ1-1, with D possibly TRBD1 on 5 matching bases. The V end was cut by 0 bases, the J end by 5 bases, with 7 bases between. Looked up from germline, CDR1 is SGHDN and CDR2 is FVKESK. The CDR3 is made up of 13 amino acids. CDR3 sequence reads: CASSQDRATEAFF. In DNA form, the CDR3 reads TGTGCCAGCAGCCAAGACAGGGCTACTGAAGCTTTCTTT.

The chain carries TRBV6-5 and TRBJ1-1, with D hard to call. Trimming took 2 bases from V and 1 from J, leaving 8 bases between them. The CDR3 totals 14 residues. From germline, CDR1 is MNHEY and CDR2 SVGAGI. The CDR3: CASSYGMANTEAFF. The CDR3 DNA reads as TGTGCCAGCAGTTACGGTATGGCGAACACTGAAGCTTTCTTT.

The gene calls are TRBV27 and TRBJ2-7; D is unresolved. The CDR3 length is 11 residues. Per the germline V gene, CDR1 is MNHEY and CDR2 is SMNVEV (reference sequence). V gave up 3 bases and J gave up 3 bases, with 3 bases separating them. CDR3 sequence reads: CASSFGYEQYF. The CDR3 bases are TGTGCCAGCAGTTTCGGCTACGAGCAGTACTTC.

V is TRBV5-1 and J is TRBJ1-2; 7 bases match TRBD1. Per germline, CDR1 SGHRS and CDR2 YFSETQ. V was pared by 4 bases and J by 6 bases, with 6 bases of the junction left unmatched. The CDR3 spans 13 residues. This CDR3 is CASSRTGENGYTF. DNA for the CDR3: TGCGCCAGCAGCCGTACAGGGGAAAATGGCTACACCTTC.

This chain uses TRBV2 with TRBJ1-1; D gene unclear. CDR3 length: 17 residues. Trimming took 1 base from V and 0 from J, leaving 15 bases between them. Germline CDR1 reads SNHLY; CDR2 reads FYNNEI. This CDR3 reads CASSEVAPSFMNTEAFF. The CDR3 nucleotides read TGTGCCAGCAGTGAAGTGGCTCCTTCCTTTATGAACACTGAAGCTTTCTTT.

The chain couples TRBV11-2 to TRBJ2-7; weak D call: TRBD1 (5 bases). The CDR3 sequence is 18 residues long. Trimming cost V 3 bases and J 2 bases, with 23 bases left between them. The germline V gene encodes CDR1 SGHAT and CDR2 FQNNGV. CDR3 loop: CASSFTRALGPNTYEQYF. The CDR3 DNA sequence: TGTGCCAGCAGCTTCACCAGGGCCCTAGGCCCAAACACCTACGAGCAGTACTTC.

A note on this clone: The same CDR3 can be traced to other DNA sequences in this sample. The chain has TRBV4-1 and TRBJ2-7; possible D gene TRBD1, 5 bases. The CDR3 is 15 amino acids. Germline V gene data show CDR1 as MGHRA and CDR2 as YSYEKL. V lost 1 base and J lost 1, with 11 bases in between. DNA for the CDR3: TGCGCCAGCAGCCAAGCCGCAGGGCAGTCCTACGAGCAGTACTTC. Encoded protein: CASSQAAGQSYEQYF.

V is TRBV19 and J is TRBJ1-2; 9 positions match TRBD1. The CDR3 sequence is 13 residues long. CDR1 LNHDA and CDR2 SQIVND come from the germline V gene (reference sequence). V trimming: 7 bases; J trimming: 10 bases; junction bases outside the gene matches: 10. The chain's CDR3 is CASNPGDRDFYTF. The CDR3 nucleotides read TGTGCCAGTAATCCCGGGGACAGGGATTTCTACACCTTC. Full variable domain (remainder filled in from reference TRBV19 and TRBJ1-2): DGGITQSPKYLFRKEGQNVTLSCEQNLNHDAMYWYRQDPGQGLRLIYYSQIVNDFQKGDIAEGYSVSREKKESFPLTVTSAQKNPTAFYLCASNPGDRDFYTFGSGTRLTVV.

The chain has TRBV30 and TRBJ2-7; D unclear. With 3 bases removed from V and 6 bases from J, the gap between germline ends came to 12 bases. The germline V gene has CDR1 GTSNPN and CDR2 SVGIG (reference sequence). The CDR3 is 12 residues long. The chain's CDR3 is CAWSRSLVEQYF. CDR3 coding DNA: TGTGCCTGGAGCAGGTCCTTAGTCGAGCAGTACTTC.

The chain couples TRBV4-1 to TRBJ2-7, with D possibly TRBD2 on 5 matching bases. Germline V gene sequence: CDR1 MGHRA, CDR2 YSYEKL. Trimming removed 2 bases from V and 6 bases from J, with 11 bases in between. The CDR3 contains 13 residues. CDR3 coding DNA: TGCGCCAGCAGCCAACTTACTAGTTTCGAGCAGTACTTC. This sequence encodes CASSQLTSFEQYF.

The chain is built from TRBV11-2 and TRBJ2-1, with 8 bases matching TRBD1. The CDR3 length is 17 residues. The trim removed 2 bases at V and 0 bases at J, leaving 6 bases unmatched. Germline assignment: CDR1 SGHAT and CDR2 FQNNGV. The CDR3 nucleotides are TGTGCCAGCAGCTTAAGATCGGACAGGGACTCCTACAATGAGCAGTTCTTC. Protein product: CASSLRSDRDSYNEQFF.

The V gene is TRBV28, the J gene TRBJ1-1; TRBD1 is a possible D gene (6 bases). The length of the CDR3 is 12 residues. From germline, CDR1 is MDHEN and CDR2 SYDVKM. Trimming took off 3 bases at V and 6 bases at J, with 8 bases between the two ends. Here the CDR3 DNA reads TGTGCCAGCAGTTTCAGGGGACCTGAAGCTTTCTTT. Translated: CASSFRGPEAFF.

This clone showed up just once. The chain combines TRBV15 with TRBJ1-5, with D uncertain. Per the germline V gene, CDR1 is LNHNV and CDR2 is YYDKDF (reference sequence). Trimming left V 0 bases short and J 5 bases short, with 8 bases between. There are 14 residues in the CDR3. The DNA of the CDR3 is TGTGCCACCAGCAGAGATCGACACGATCAGCCCCAGCATTTT. Residues: CATSRDRHDQPQHF.

The rearrangement uses TRBV7-8 and TRBJ2-1, with 7 positions matching TRBD1. V shed 5 bases and J 5 bases; nucleotides not matched to a gene: 9. The CDR3 totals 15 residues. Germline CDR1 reads SGHVS; CDR2 reads FQNEAQ. In nucleotides, the CDR3 is TGTGCCAGCAGCCAACCTGGGACAGTAGACAATGAGCAGTTCTTC. Its protein is CASSQPGTVDNEQFF. Looking up the rest from reference TRBV7-8 and TRBJ2-1 gives the full variable domain: GAGVSQSPRYKVAKRGQDVALRCDPISGHVSLFWYQQALGQGPEFLTYFQNEAQLDKSGLPSDRFFAERPEGSVSTLKIQRTQQEDSAVYLCASSQPGTVDNEQFFGPGTRLTVL.

The chain carries TRBV7-9 and TRBJ1-2, with 9 bases matching TRBD1. The CDR3 has 14 residues. J gave up 7 bases and V 5 bases, and 8 bases lay outside the gene matches. The germline CDR1 and CDR2 sequences are SEHNR and FQNEAQ (reference sequence). The CDR3 sequence is CASSHTGGASGYTF. Here the CDR3 DNA reads TGTGCCAGCAGCCATACAGGGGGCGCGTCTGGCTACACCTTC.

CDR3 coding DNA: TGTGCCACCAGCAGAGATGGTAGCAGCGTGGCAAAACTGTTTTTT. It codes for CATSRDGSSVAKLFF. The V call is TRBV15, the J call TRBJ1-4; the D is unclear. Between the trimmed V and J ends, which lost 0 bases and 10 bases, there was a span of 15 bases. This CDR3 spans 15 amino acids. Germline lookup yields CDR1 LNHNV and CDR2 YYDKDF (reference sequence).

The chain carries TRBV10-3 and TRBJ1-2; no definite D call. The V and J ends lost 8 bases and 4 bases respectively, with 14 bases between them. The CDR3 extends over 13 amino acids. The germline V gene has CDR1 ENHRY and CDR2 SYGVKD. For the CDR3, the DNA is TGTGCCATCGCGCAGGAGGGTATCTATGGCTACACCTTC. Protein product: CAIAQEGIYGYTF.

This sequence joins TRBV29-1 and TRBJ2-3; 13 nucleotides agree with TRBD2. V dropped 3 bases and J dropped 6; count of bases not matched to a gene: 3. Germline V gene lookup returns CDR1 SQVTM and CDR2 ANQGSEA. The length of the CDR3 is 14 residues. CDR3 amino acids: CSVDGLAGDDTQYF. In nucleotides, the CDR3 is TGCAGCGTTGATGGACTAGCGGGAGATGATACGCAGTATTTT.

The chain recombines TRBV11-2 with TRBJ1-6; possibly TRBD1 for D (5 bases). V was pared by 7 bases and J by 9 bases, with 16 bases between. Germline V gene data show CDR1 as SGHAT and CDR2 as FQNNGV. The CDR3 is made up of 14 amino acids. CDR3 sequence (DNA): TGTGCCAGCAACGCGTGGGGGGGACGTTCACCCCTCCACTTT. Its protein is CASNAWGGRSPLHF.

The gene calls are TRBV5-1 and TRBJ2-3; 9 positions match TRBD2. With 4 bases clipped from V and 2 bases from J, the junction kept 2 bases outside the gene matches. Per the germline V gene, CDR1 is SGHRS and CDR2 is YFSETQ. The CDR3 covers 14 residues. CDR3 sequence: CASSGLATTDTQYF. The CDR3 nucleotides are TGCGCCAGCAGCGGACTAGCGACCACAGATACGCAGTATTTT.

The V and J genes are TRBV4-2 and TRBJ2-1, with 10 bases aligning to TRBD2. The CDR3 contains 18 residues. The V gene's germline CDR1 is LGHNA and CDR2 YNFKEQ. V lost 1 base and J lost 5; bases outside the gene matches: 11. CDR3 coding DNA: TGTGCCAGCAGCCAAGGCATCTTAGGGACTAGCGTCCACAATGAGCAGTTCTTC. Translated: CASSQGILGTSVHNEQFF.

This clone was counted a single time. This chain uses TRBV6-1 with TRBJ1-4, with unresolved D. Germline CDR1 MNHNS, CDR2 SASEGT. The CDR3 loop spans 17 amino acids. Trimming removed 4 bases from V and 3 bases from J, with 18 bases in between. The CDR3 protein is CASSGWEAGKANEKLFF. CDR3 coding DNA: TGTGCCAGCAGTGGATGGGAGGCGGGGAAGGCTAATGAAAAACTGTTTTTT.

The chain recombines TRBV19 with TRBJ1-6; tentatively, D is TRBD1 (5 bases). The V gene's germline CDR1 is LNHDA and CDR2 SQIVND (reference sequence). Trimming stripped 6 bases from V and 1 base from J, with 10 bases between. The CDR3 is 15 residues long. This chain's CDR3 is CASSQGLSYNSPLHF. DNA of the CDR3: TGTGCCAGTAGCCAGGGTTTGTCCTATAATTCACCCCTCCACTTT.